This entry lists 17 T cell receptor beta chains sequenced from one sample in a study of OX40 agonist ivuxolimab in advanced cancers. This table comes from immunoSEQ multiplex PCR, and its TCRdb copy is limited to in-frame clones, with some not included. The sample lists roughly 34,000 clones, roughly 80% occurring once. Sequenced material: CD4+ or CD8+ T cells sorted from blood, taken in a trial of the OX40 agonist ivuxolimab. The receptor source for this set is an adult with an advanced solid tumor such as melanoma, head and neck, liver or kidney cancer.

By share, this clone counts as medium-sized (0.01 to 0.1%). The chain recombines TRBV28 with TRBJ1-5, with D perhaps TRBD1 (5 bases). The CDR3 spans 16 residues. The germline V gene encodes CDR1 MDHEN and CDR2 SYDVKM. Trimming stripped 10 bases from V and 2 bases from J, with 21 bases between. The CDR3 loop is CATLPLLGEGNQPQHF. DNA of the CDR3: TGTGCCACCTTACCACTCTTGGGGGAGGGCAATCAGCCCCAGCATTTT.

The gene calls are TRBV9 and TRBJ2-1; no clear D. Trimming took 4 bases from V and 7 from J, leaving 12 bases between them. Germline CDR1 reads SGDLS; CDR2 reads YYNGEE. CDR3 length: 13 residues. This chain's CDR3 is CASSSVLGNEQFF. The CDR3 DNA reads as TGTGCCAGCAGCTCGGTTTTAGGTAATGAGCAGTTCTTC.

The chain is built from TRBV6-4 and TRBJ2-3; 9 bases line up with TRBD2. The J segment lost 5 bases and the V segment lost 3 bases, leaving 3 bases of the junction unmatched. The CDR3 length is 14 residues. Germline V gene sequence: CDR1 MRHNA, CDR2 SNTAGT. The CDR3 loop is CASSETSGLDTQYF. CDR3 nucleotide sequence: TGTGCCAGCAGTGAGACTAGCGGCCTAGATACGCAGTATTTT.

This clone has only a few counts. This chain uses TRBV10-2 with TRBJ2-7; 11 nucleotides agree with TRBD2. This CDR3 region has 15 residues. Germline V gives CDR1 WSHSY, CDR2 SAAADI. Losses at the gene ends were 7 bases for V and 0 bases for J; bases not matched to a gene: 5. DNA of the CDR3: TGCGCCAGCACCGGGGGACTAGCGGCCTCCTACGAGCAGTACTTC. Translation: CASTGGLAASYEQYF.

The CDR3 spells CASSLRDVLLNEQFF. The CDR3, as DNA: TGCGCCAGCAGCCTCCGGGACGTACTCCTCAATGAGCAGTTCTTC. The gene calls are TRBV4-1 and TRBJ2-1; the D gene could be TRBD1 or TRBD2 (5 bases each). The V gene's germline CDR1 is MGHRA and CDR2 YSYEKL. The V gene lost 4 bases and the J gene lost 6 bases, with 16 bases spanning the gap. The length of the CDR3 is 15 residues.

The genes are TRBV7-9 and TRBJ2-5; D is perhaps TRBD1 (5 bases). V lost 8 bases, J lost 5 bases, and 18 bases lay in between. This CDR3 is built from 14 residues. Germline-derived CDR1 and CDR2 are SEHNR and FQNEAQ (reference sequence). In DNA, the CDR3 is TGTGCCAGCTGTGGGTCGGGCTCAGGGGAGACCCAGTACTTC. Translated: CASCGSGSGETQYF.

There are a few counts of this clone. A read error may account for a junction end that differs from germline. The rearrangement links TRBV5-5 to TRBJ2-7, with 8 bases fitting TRBD2. The germline CDR1 and CDR2 sequences are SGHKS and YYEKEE (reference sequence). The length of the CDR3 is 18 residues. DNA of the CDR3: TGCGCCAGCAGCCAAGAACGAGGCTGGCGAGCGGGGGTCTACGAGCAGTACTTC. Its translation: CASSQERGWRAGVYEQYF.

The V gene is TRBV9, the J gene TRBJ1-1; D call uncertain. Germline CDR1 reads SGDLS; CDR2 reads YYNGEE. Trimming pared 0 bases from V and 4 bases from J, leaving 10 bases between. This CDR3 region has 14 residues. As DNA, the CDR3 is TGTGCCAGCAGCGTAGGATCGCGGACCACTGAAGCTTTCTTT. Its translation is CASSVGSRTTEAFF.

The chain has TRBV7-2 and TRBJ2-7, with D possibly being TRBD1 (6 bases). Between the trimmed V and J ends, which lost 1 base and 2 bases, there was a span of 12 bases. The CDR3 loop spans 15 amino acids. CDR1 is SGHTA, CDR2 FQGNSA, per germline. This CDR3 reads CASSLGAGDPYEQYF. CDR3 nucleotides: TGTGCCAGCAGCTTAGGAGCAGGGGACCCCTACGAGCAGTACTTC.

The rearrangement links TRBV7-9 to TRBJ1-4; D is undetermined. Germline assignment: CDR1 SEHNR and CDR2 FQNEAQ (reference sequence). This CDR3 comprises 13 residues. Between the trimmed V and J ends, which lost 8 bases and 8 bases, there was a span of 15 bases. The CDR3 bases are TGTGCCAGCGGAGTAAGGTCTGAAGAAAAACTGTTTTTT. Translating gives CASGVRSEEKLFF.

The CDR3 DNA reads as TGTGCCTGGAACGGACAGGGGCACGAAAAACTGTTTTTT. It translates to CAWNGQGHEKLFF. The chain couples TRBV30 to TRBJ1-4; 9 bases match TRBD1. The CDR3 consists of 13 residues. The trim removed 4 bases at V and 8 bases at J, leaving 5 bases unmatched. Germline-derived CDR1 and CDR2 are GTSNPN and SVGIG (reference sequence).

V gene TRBV29-1 combines with J gene TRBJ1-2; tentative D call: TRBD1 (5 bases). The CDR3 has 11 residues. In germline, CDR1 is SQVTM, CDR2 ANQGSEA. Trimming pared 3 bases from V and 6 bases from J, leaving 8 bases between. The CDR3 DNA reads as TGCAGCGTTGAGGCAGGGAATGGCTACACCTTC. Translating gives CSVEAGNGYTF.

The rearrangement links TRBV1 to TRBJ2-7; TRBD1 reflects the table's D call only, with no check against the DNA. TRBV1 is shown as a pseudogene. This CDR3 has 14 amino acids. The CDR3 is CTSPEVLDIYEQYF. The DNA of the CDR3 is TGCACCAGCCCCGAAGTATTGGACATCTACGAGCAGTACTTC.

The J gene is TRBJ1-2, the V gene TRBV4-1; D call uncertain. Deletions cut 1 base from V and 2 bases from J, with 11 bases between. The CDR3 spans 15 residues. Looked up from germline, CDR1 is MGHRA and CDR2 is YSYEKL. The CDR3 region is CASSQVGRLNYGYTF. The CDR3 bases are TGCGCCAGCAGCCAAGTAGGGCGGTTGAACTATGGCTACACCTTC.

The chain employs TRBV4-1 and TRBJ2-7; D is possibly TRBD1 (5 bases). CDR1 and CDR2 (germline): MGHRA, YSYEKL. The CDR3 totals 15 residues. V shed 4 bases and J shed 3 bases, with 16 bases lying between them. Written as DNA, the CDR3 is TGCGCCAGCAGCCTCCAGGGCCCGACACTCTACGAGCAGTACTTC. Amino acids: CASSLQGPTLYEQYF.

This chain links TRBV9 with TRBJ2-7; 7 bases fit TRBD2. The length of the CDR3 is 16 residues. Germline V CDR1 and CDR2: SGDLS, YYNGEE. V was pared by 4 bases and J by 2 bases, with 12 bases of the junction left unmatched. The CDR3 sequence: CASSPREGYFTYEQYF. The CDR3 DNA reads TGTGCCAGCAGCCCCAGGGAGGGGTATTTTACCTACGAGCAGTACTTC.

Here the CDR3 reads CASSYPTTDGHEQYF. The CDR3, as DNA: TGTGCCAGCAGTTACCCTACGACAGACGGCCACGAGCAGTACTTC. The gene calls are TRBV6-6 and TRBJ2-7; D may be TRBD1 (5 bases). Germline V gene sequence: CDR1 MNHNY, CDR2 SVGAGI (reference sequence). This CDR3 spans 15 amino acids. V shed 2 bases and J shed 5 bases, with 16 bases lying between them.